These 27 T cell receptor beta chains came from one sample sequenced in a study of OX40 agonist ivuxolimab in advanced cancers. The repertoire was sequenced with immunoSEQ multiplex PCR; TCRdb's copy has only in-frame clones and lacks some. Among roughly 70,000 clones listed, around 86% were seen once. The source was CD4+ or CD8+ T cells sorted from blood, collected in a trial of the OX40 agonist ivuxolimab. These receptors originate from an adult with an advanced solid tumor such as melanoma, head and neck, liver or kidney cancer.

V is TRBV29-1 and J is TRBJ1-2; D not certain. Deletions cut 6 bases from V and 7 bases from J, with 18 bases between. From germline, CDR1 is SQVTM and CDR2 ANQGSEA. The CDR3 spans 13 residues. CDR3 DNA: TGCAGCGTCGAGGACCCCGGATCGGGTGGCTACACCTTC. It is translated as CSVEDPGSGGYTF.

J is TRBJ1-2 and V is TRBV28, with TRBD1 as a possible D gene (6 bases). The germline gives CDR1 MDHEN, CDR2 SYDVKM. The CDR3 contains 14 residues. Deletions cut 7 bases from V and 6 bases from J, with 18 bases between. This CDR3 is CASILSVGTHGYTF. Here the CDR3 DNA reads TGTGCCAGCATCCTCAGTGTAGGGACACATGGCTACACCTTC.

V usage is TRBV28 and J usage is TRBJ1-2; D remains ambiguous. The V and J ends lost 1 base and 5 bases respectively, with 14 bases between them. Per germline, CDR1 MDHEN and CDR2 SYDVKM. CDR3 size: 15 residues. CDR3: CASSLSNVRVYGYTF. CDR3 coding DNA: TGTGCCAGCAGTTTATCCAATGTAAGGGTATATGGCTACACCTTC.

The gene calls are TRBV29-1 and TRBJ1-2, with a tentative D call TRBD1 (6 bases). The CDR3 totals 13 residues. Trimming took off 6 bases at V and 4 bases at J, with 15 bases between the two ends. CDR1 is SQVTM, CDR2 ANQGSEA, per germline. Here the CDR3 reads CSVAGAGAYGYTF. The CDR3 DNA reads TGCAGCGTCGCAGGAGCGGGGGCCTATGGCTACACCTTC.

V usage is TRBV9 and J usage is TRBJ2-2; 13 nucleotides align to TRBD2. CDR1 is SGDLS and CDR2 is YYNGEE in the germline V gene. The junction had 10 bases not matched to a gene; V was cut back by 4 bases and J by 1 base. The CDR3 runs 19 residues. The CDR3 DNA sequence: TGTGCCAGCAGCCCGGGACTAGCGGGATTCAGGGTGAACACCGGGGAGCTGTTTTTT. This gives the protein CASSPGLAGFRVNTGELFF.

The chain couples TRBV7-2 to TRBJ2-1, with a tentative D call TRBD2 (6 bases). The CDR3 is made up of 14 amino acids. V shed 2 bases and J shed 6 bases, with 11 bases lying between them. In germline, CDR1 is SGHTA, CDR2 FQGNSA. The CDR3 DNA reads TGTGCCAGCAGCTTAATAGCGGCGGGCAATGAGCAGTTCTTC. The encoded protein is CASSLIAAGNEQFF.

The chain couples TRBV28 to TRBJ2-1, with TRBD1 matching over 8 bases. After removal of 2 bases from V and 15 bases from J, the junction contained 6 bases not matched to a gene. The CDR3 is 12 amino acids. Germline V gene lookup returns CDR1 MDHEN and CDR2 SYDVKM. In DNA, the CDR3 is TGTGCCAGCAGTTTAAGACAGGGGAAGTGGTTCTTC. Encoded protein: CASSLRQGKWFF.

The V call is TRBV7-2, the J call TRBJ2-5; TRBD2 agrees at 11 bases. V was pared by 5 bases and J by 7 bases, with 12 bases of the junction left unmatched. Germline loops: CDR1 SGHTA, CDR2 FQGNSA. The CDR3 length is 16 residues. The CDR3, as DNA: TGTGCCAGCAGCGCCGCCGGGACTAGCGGCGGCGGGACCCAGTACTTC. Translation gives CASSAAGTSGGGTQYF.

V gene TRBV7-2 combines with J gene TRBJ2-7; a weak D match, TRBD2 (6 bases). The length of the CDR3 is 12 residues. Trimming pared 3 bases from V and 4 bases from J, leaving 7 bases between. Germline assignment: CDR1 SGHTA and CDR2 FQGNSA. The CDR3 DNA follows: TGTGCCAGCAGCTTGACTAGATACGAGCAGTACTTC. Its translation: CASSLTRYEQYF. The whole variable domain, filled in from reference TRBV7-2 and TRBJ2-7, reads GAGVSQSPSNKVTEKGKDVELRCDPISGHTALYWYRQSLGQGLEFLIYFQGNSAPDKSGLPSDRFSAERTGGSVSTLTIQRTQQEDSAVYLCASSLTRYEQYFGPGTRLTVT.

Of note for this clone: Additional DNA sequences in this sample encode the identical CDR3. The V call is TRBV5-4, the J call TRBJ1-2; unclear D gene. With 0 bases removed from V and 2 bases from J, the gap between germline ends came to 5 bases. The CDR3 sequence is 13 residues long. Per the germline V gene, CDR1 is SGHNT and CDR2 is YYREEE (reference sequence). DNA of the CDR3: TGTGCCAGCAGCTTGGCCGGAAACTATGGCTACACCTTC. Its protein product is CASSLAGNYGYTF.

CDR3 bases: TGTGCCAGCAGTGAAAAGTGGGGTTCCACAGATACGCAGTATTTT. Encoded protein: CASSEKWGSTDTQYF. The chain is built from TRBV6-1 and TRBJ2-3; D remains ambiguous. Trimming took off 2 bases at V and 2 bases at J, with 11 bases between the two ends. This CDR3 spans 15 amino acids. Germline V gene sequence: CDR1 MNHNS, CDR2 SASEGT.

The chain employs TRBV28 and TRBJ1-1; D is uncertain. Deletions cut 3 bases from V and 1 base from J, with 9 bases between. CDR3 length: 14 residues. The V gene's germline CDR1 is MDHEN and CDR2 SYDVKM. In DNA, the CDR3 is TGTGCCAGCAGTTTCCCCCTCACGAACACTGAAGCTTTCTTT. This translates into CASSFPLTNTEAFF.

The V and J genes are TRBV6-5 and TRBJ2-1, with 9 positions matching TRBD2. The CDR3 has 15 amino acids. Per germline, CDR1 MNHEY and CDR2 SVGAGI. V was clipped by 2 bases and J by 10 bases; unmatched bases: 9. The CDR3 sequence: CASSYLGGGAREQFF. CDR3 DNA sequence: TGTGCCAGCAGTTACCTCGGCGGGGGGGCGCGAGAGCAGTTCTTC.

The chain carries TRBV6-1 and TRBJ2-2; unclear D gene. The CDR3 covers 15 residues. Germline assignment: CDR1 MNHNS and CDR2 SASEGT. The ends were cut back, 5 bases at V and 4 bases at J, with 14 bases in the middle. The CDR3 loop reads CASSSGLGGTGELFF. The CDR3 DNA sequence: TGTGCCAGCAGTTCCGGTCTGGGTGGCACCGGGGAGCTGTTTTTT.

The rearrangement links TRBV19 to TRBJ2-1; D may correspond to TRBD1 or TRBD2 (5 bases each). Trimming took 5 bases from V and 5 from J, leaving 25 bases between them. The V gene's germline CDR1 is LNHDA and CDR2 SQIVND (reference sequence). This CDR3 comprises 18 residues. CDR3 in amino acids: CASSLRGRGFGLDNEQFF. The DNA for the CDR3 is TGTGCCAGTAGTCTCCGGGGACGCGGGTTCGGCCTCGACAATGAGCAGTTCTTC.

The CDR3 loop is CASSLRQGPYGYTF. The DNA of the CDR3 is TGTGCCAGCAGCTTAAGACAGGGACCCTATGGCTACACCTTC. This chain links TRBV27 with TRBJ1-2, with TRBD1 identical over 7 bases. Germline V CDR1 and CDR2: MNHEY, SMNVEV (reference sequence). V was clipped by 6 bases and J by 4 bases; unmatched bases: 8. This CDR3 region has 14 residues.

The gene calls are TRBV21-1 and TRBJ2-5; the table's D call TRBD2 went unverified against the DNA. TRBV21-1 counts as a pseudogene. The CDR3 runs 16 residues. DNA for the CDR3: TGTGCCAGCAGCAAAAGGACTAGCGGGAAACAAGAGACCCAGTACTTC. It translates to CASSKRTSGKQETQYF.

The chain carries TRBV11-3 and TRBJ2-2; no firm D call. The CDR3 has 18 residues. V was trimmed by 1 base and J by 4 bases, leaving 19 bases between them. CDR1 and CDR2 (germline): SGHNT, YENEEA. The DNA for the CDR3 is TGTGCCAGCAGCTTAGCGGAGTGGAGTACCTCGGGCACCGGGGAGCTGTTTTTT. It yields the protein CASSLAEWSTSGTGELFF.

The chain is built from TRBV5-6 and TRBJ1-1; perhaps TRBD1 as D (5 bases). Per germline, CDR1 SGHDT and CDR2 YYEEEE. This CDR3 is built from 15 residues. V lost 4 bases and J 6 bases, leaving 19 bases between the germline ends. This CDR3 reads CASSPGVVRGAEAFF. The CDR3 DNA is TGTGCCAGCAGCCCGGGCGTGGTCAGAGGGGCTGAAGCTTTCTTT.

V usage is TRBV7-8 and J usage is TRBJ2-3; no definite D call. This CDR3 is 14 amino acids long. Trimming took 6 bases from V and 5 from J, leaving 15 bases between them. Germline lookup yields CDR1 SGHVS and CDR2 FQNEAQ. CDR3: CASSVLRGIDTQYF. The CDR3 DNA is TGTGCCAGCAGTGTCCTTCGCGGCATAGATACGCAGTATTTT. Looking up the rest from reference TRBV7-8 and TRBJ2-3 gives the full variable domain: GAGVSQSPRYKVAKRGQDVALRCDPISGHVSLFWYQQALGQGPEFLTYFQNEAQLDKSGLPSDRFFAERPEGSVSTLKIQRTQQEDSAVYLCASSVLRGIDTQYFGPGTRLTVL.

Concerning this clone: Mismatch with germline at one junction end may stem from a read error. The V gene is TRBV4-1, the J gene TRBJ1-5; tentatively, D is TRBD1 (6 bases). The CDR3 has 16 residues. Germline V gene sequence: CDR1 MGHRA, CDR2 YSYEKL. CDR3 protein: CASSQIAGDYNQPRHF. The CDR3 DNA sequence: TGCGCCAGCAGCCAAATTGCAGGGGACTACAATCAGCCCCGGCATTTT.

The chain carries TRBV11-2 and TRBJ2-5, with 10 positions matching TRBD2. The CDR3 extends over 14 amino acids. The V gene's germline CDR1 is SGHAT and CDR2 FQNNGV. V was pared by 3 bases and J by 5 bases, with 3 bases of the junction left unmatched. CDR3 amino acids: CASSFSGGRETQYF. The CDR3 DNA follows: TGTGCCAGCAGCTTTAGCGGGGGGCGGGAGACCCAGTACTTC.

The gene calls are TRBV5-1 and TRBJ1-5; possible D gene TRBD1, 6 bases. Trimming removed 4 bases at V and 4 bases at J, with 12 bases between. CDR3 size: 14 residues. The V gene's germline CDR1 is SGHRS and CDR2 YFSETQ. CDR3 bases: TGCGCCAGCAGCGAAGGGGGGGAGAATCAGCCCCAGCATTTT. This gives the protein CASSEGGENQPQHF. The whole variable domain, remainder taken from reference TRBV5-1 and TRBJ1-5, is KAGVTQTPRYLIKTRGQQVTLSCSPISGHRSVSWYQQTPGQGLQFLFEYFSETQRNKGNFPGRFSGRQFSNSRSEMNVSTLELGDSALYLCASSEGGENQPQHFGDGTRLSIL.

The V and J genes are TRBV7-9 and TRBJ2-3, with D maybe TRBD2 (7 bases). Trimming shortened V by 5 bases and J by 6 bases, and 18 bases separated the two germline ends. CDR1 is SEHNR, CDR2 FQNEAQ, per germline (reference sequence). This CDR3 has 15 residues. In DNA, the CDR3 is TGTGCCAGCAGCCCCCCCGGGGGGCGCGATGATACGCAGTATTTT. Its protein product is CASSPPGGRDDTQYF.

The chain links TRBV28 to TRBJ1-6, with D perhaps TRBD1 (5 bases). The CDR3 length is 19 residues. The V gene lost 10 bases and the J gene lost 7 bases, with 32 bases spanning the gap. CDR1 is MDHEN, CDR2 SYDVKM, per germline. Here the CDR3 DNA reads TGTGCCATCTCCTCGGGGGACCAGTGGCTATCCGTAGGGAATTCACCCCTCCACTTT. Encoded protein: CAISSGDQWLSVGNSPLHF.

The J gene is TRBJ2-5, the V gene TRBV10-3, with 9 positions matching TRBD2. The CDR3 is 15 amino acids. J lost 5 bases, V lost 8 bases, and 12 bases had no gene match. The germline CDR1 and CDR2 sequences are ENHRY and SYGVKD. The CDR3 loop reads CAIRRAGGLGETQYF. The CDR3 DNA reads TGTGCCATCCGCAGAGCGGGGGGTTTAGGGGAGACCCAGTACTTC.

The V gene is TRBV5-6, the J gene TRBJ2-7; no definite D call. Trimming left V 5 bases short and J 1 base short, with 13 bases between. The CDR3 length is 14 residues. Germline CDR1 is SGHDT and CDR2 is YYEEEE. CDR3 in DNA: TGTGCCAGCAGTTACTTTAGTGAATCCTACGAGCAGTACTTC. It encodes CASSYFSESYEQYF.